The source of this TCR beta chain is a study of type 1 regulatory T cells. This clonotype has just a few counts. Its target is unknown. This CDR3 is 14 amino acids long. The V end was cut by 5 bases, the J end by 0 bases, with 11 bases between. CDR1 and CDR2 (germline): DFQATT, SNEGSKA (reference sequence). TCRdb re-called the reads with MiXCR, one entry per CDR3 protein. The sample yields fewer than 25,000 distinct CDR3 sequences, more than 45% seen once. The rearrangement uses TRBV20-1 and TRBJ2-1, with no clear D. This receptor was identified in a human donor in good health. The sample consisted of cultured T cells, either the whole culture or a sorted T cell fraction (not recorded which). The CDR3 DNA reads TGCAGTGCTCAATCAGAGAGCTCCTACAATGAGCAGTTCTTC. It specifies CSAQSESSYNEQFF.